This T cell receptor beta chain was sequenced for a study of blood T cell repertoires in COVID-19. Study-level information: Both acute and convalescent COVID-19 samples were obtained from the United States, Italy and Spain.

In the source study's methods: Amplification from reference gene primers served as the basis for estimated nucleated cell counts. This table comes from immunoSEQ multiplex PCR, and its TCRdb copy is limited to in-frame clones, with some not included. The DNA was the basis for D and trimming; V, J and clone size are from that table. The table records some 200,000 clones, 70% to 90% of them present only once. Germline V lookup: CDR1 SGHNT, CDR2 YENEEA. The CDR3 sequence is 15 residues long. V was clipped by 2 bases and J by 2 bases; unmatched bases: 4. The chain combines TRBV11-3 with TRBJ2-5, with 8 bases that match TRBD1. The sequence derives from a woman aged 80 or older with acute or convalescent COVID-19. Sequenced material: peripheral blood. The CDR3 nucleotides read TGTGCCAGCAGCTTAACAACAGGGGGTCAAGAGACCCAGTACTTC. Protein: CASSLTTGGQETQYF. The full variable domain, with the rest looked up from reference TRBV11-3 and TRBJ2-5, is EAGVVQSPRYKIIEKKQPVAFWCNPISGHNTLYWYLQNLGQGPELLIRYENEEAVDDSQLPKDRFSAERLKGVDSTLKIQPAELGDSAVYLCASSLTTGGQETQYFGPGTRLLVL.